What follows describes a single T cell receptor beta chain. Its specificity is not known. Sample-barcoded 5' priming and a J-beta primer mix drove a second PCR of about 6 to 11 cycles. Every single cDNA molecule received a tag from a template-switch adaptor with 12 random nucleotides. TCRdb called the 5' RACE reads again in MiXCR, with one record for every CDR3 protein. The data show over 1,300,000 distinct CDR3 sequences, approximately 59% seen once. The data derive from a study of blood T cells in healthy people across ages. Turning to the study itself: About one barcoded beta molecule per two T cells was the capture yield of template switching.

The V end was cut by 7 bases, the J end by 1 base, with 14 bases between. The germline V gene encodes CDR1 MNHEY and CDR2 SMNVEV (reference sequence). The CDR3 covers 14 residues. General observations from the study: Diversity was estimated from one million T cells, and these estimates were considered underestimates. When set beside aged donors, long-lived donors presented more naive CD4+ cells and higher diversity.

The clonotype comes from a man aged 18 to 30 in good health. The sequencing sample was made of blood. The chain links TRBV27 to TRBJ2-7, with D unresolved. CDR3 residues: CASKLIARSYEQYF. The CDR3 nucleotides read TGTGCCAGCAAACTAATCGCGCGGTCCTACGAGCAGTACTTC.